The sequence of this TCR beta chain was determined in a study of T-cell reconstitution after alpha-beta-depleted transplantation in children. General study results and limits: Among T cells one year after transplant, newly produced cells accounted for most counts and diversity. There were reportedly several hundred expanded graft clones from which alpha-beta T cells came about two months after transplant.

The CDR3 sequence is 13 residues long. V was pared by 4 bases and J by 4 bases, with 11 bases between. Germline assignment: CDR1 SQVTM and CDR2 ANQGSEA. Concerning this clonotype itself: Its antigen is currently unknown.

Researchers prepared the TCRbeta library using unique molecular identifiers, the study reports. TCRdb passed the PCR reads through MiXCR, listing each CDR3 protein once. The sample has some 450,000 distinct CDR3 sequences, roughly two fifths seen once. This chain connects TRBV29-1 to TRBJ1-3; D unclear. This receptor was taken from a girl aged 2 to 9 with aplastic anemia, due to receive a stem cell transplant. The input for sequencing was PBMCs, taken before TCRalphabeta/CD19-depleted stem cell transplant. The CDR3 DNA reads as TGCAGCGTTGTTTCGGTGACGGGAAACACCATATATTTT. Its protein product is CSVVSVTGNTIYF. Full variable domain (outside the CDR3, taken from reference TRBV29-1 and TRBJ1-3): SAVISQKPSRDICQRGTSLTIQCQVDSQVTMMFWYRQQPGQSLTLIATANQGSEATYESGFVIDKFPISRPNLTFSTLTVSNMSPEDSSIYLCSVVSVTGNTIYFGEGSWLTVV.